A single sample gave rise to the 32 T cell receptor beta chains below, sequenced in a study of radiation and T cells in renal cell carcinoma. The time point: blood 2 weeks post-SBRT. The treatment was: 15 Gy SBRT to primary tumor, nephrectomy 4 weeks later. Only in-frame clones appear in the TCRdb table, and some are missing; sequencing was by immunoSEQ multiplex PCR. The sample has 100,000 to 150,000 clones, around 82% seen once; the top ten hold 5.8%. The sample consisted of blood, taken from a patient whose treatment included radiotherapy and nephrectomy. Receptor source: a man aged 50 to 59 with renal cell carcinoma.

V and J are TRBV30 and TRBJ2-2, with a possible D match to TRBD1 (5 bases). Trimming pared 5 bases from V and 5 bases from J, leaving 15 bases between. This CDR3 is 14 amino acids long. Germline assignment: CDR1 GTSNPN and CDR2 SVGIG (reference sequence). The CDR3 DNA is TGTGCCTGGGGAACAGGCAGTGGGACCGGGGAGCTGTTTTTT. As protein: CAWGTGSGTGELFF.

The genes are TRBV19 and TRBJ2-3, with 8 bases lining up with TRBD1. The ends lost 4 bases at V and 6 bases at J; junction bases unmatched: 9. The CDR3 contains 15 residues. Germline V gene data show CDR1 as LNHDA and CDR2 as SQIVND (reference sequence). CDR3: CASSRTGRLGDTQYF. The DNA for the CDR3 is TGTGCCAGTAGTAGGACAGGGCGCCTGGGTGATACGCAGTATTTT.

The chain employs TRBV9 and TRBJ2-1; 11 nucleotides match TRBD2. Germline V CDR1 and CDR2: SGDLS, YYNGEE. V shed 4 bases, J shed 9 bases, and the junction held 12 bases outside the gene matches. This CDR3 contains 16 residues. CDR3 loop: CASSPVFTSGGIEQFF. The DNA of the CDR3 is TGTGCCAGCAGCCCAGTCTTTACTAGCGGGGGTATTGAGCAGTTCTTC.

This chain links TRBV18 with TRBJ2-7; 7 bases map to TRBD1. Trimming at V came to 6 bases and at J to 2 bases, leaving 7 bases not matched to a gene. CDR3 length equals 14 residues. Looked up from germline, CDR1 is KGHSH and CDR2 is LQKENI. CDR3 nucleotides: TGTGCCAGCTCCCCCGGGACAGACACCTACGAGCAGTACTTC. It translates to CASSPGTDTYEQYF.

The chain recombines TRBV7-6 with TRBJ1-2; 7 bases match TRBD1. With V trimmed by 5 bases and J by 4 bases, 22 bases remained unmatched. CDR1 and CDR2 (germline): SGHVS, FNYEAQ. The CDR3 extends over 19 amino acids. CDR3 amino acids: CASSRMILQGPQRFYGYTF. The CDR3 region has the DNA TGTGCCAGCAGCCGCATGATCTTACAGGGGCCCCAGAGGTTCTATGGCTACACCTTC.

V gene TRBV27 combines with J gene TRBJ2-7; TRBD2 matches 7 bases. The CDR3 runs 17 residues. The germline gives CDR1 MNHEY, CDR2 SMNVEV (reference sequence). Trimming took 1 base from V and 7 from J; bases not matched to a gene: 16. Here the CDR3 reads CASSLWLAETSTMEQYF. The CDR3 DNA is TGTGCCAGCAGTTTATGGCTAGCGGAGACCAGTACGATGGAGCAGTACTTC.

V gene TRBV2 combines with J gene TRBJ2-4; 7 bases agree with TRBD1. CDR3 length equals 15 residues. The junction had 16 bases not matched to a gene; V was cut back by 11 bases and J by 6 bases. CDR1 and CDR2 (germline): SNHLY, FYNNEI. The CDR3 DNA is TGTGCCGTACCTAGGGCCGGGACAGAGGGAAACATTCAGTACTTC. Its translation is CAVPRAGTEGNIQYF.

This clone was observed a single time. The V gene is TRBV14, the J gene TRBJ2-7; TRBD1 matches 8 bases. V shed 4 bases, J shed 5 bases, and the junction held 13 bases outside the gene matches. Germline lookup yields CDR1 SGHDN and CDR2 FVKESK. CDR3 size: 16 residues. This CDR3 reads CASSPPDRGLFNEQYF. The CDR3, as DNA: TGTGCCAGCAGCCCACCCGACAGGGGCCTTTTCAACGAGCAGTACTTC.

The rearrangement uses TRBV18 and TRBJ2-6; a possible D gene is TRBD1 (5 bases). The germline CDR1 and CDR2 sequences are KGHSH and LQKENI. This CDR3 has 16 residues. Trimming left V 1 base short and J 4 bases short, with 11 bases between. The CDR3 sequence: CASSPRQGPGANVLTF. CDR3 sequence (DNA): TGTGCCAGCTCACCACGGCAGGGTCCCGGGGCCAACGTCCTGACTTTC.

The V call is TRBV2, the J call TRBJ2-7; 7 bases map to TRBD1. The V gene's germline CDR1 is SNHLY and CDR2 FYNNEI. After removal of 4 bases from V and 6 bases from J, the junction contained 6 bases not matched to a gene. The CDR3 loop spans 13 amino acids. CDR3 loop: CASSGQGSIEQYF. The CDR3 DNA reads as TGTGCCAGCAGTGGACAGGGTTCGATCGAGCAGTACTTC.

The V call is TRBV7-9, the J call TRBJ2-7; unclear D gene. Trimming left V 5 bases short and J 1 base short, with 3 bases between. The germline CDR1 and CDR2 sequences are SEHNR and FQNEAQ (reference sequence). The CDR3 contains 11 residues. DNA of the CDR3: TGTGCCAGCAGCCGATCCTACGAGCAGTACTTC. It is translated as CASSRSYEQYF.

V gene TRBV21-1 combines with J gene TRBJ1-1; the table's D call, TRBD1, was not checked against the DNA. TRBV21-1 is a pseudogene locus. The CDR3 length is 17 residues. The CDR3 DNA reads as TGTGCCAGCAGCAAAAAAGGGGACACCTGGGTGTACACTGAAGCTTTCTTT. Amino acids: CASSKKGDTWVYTEAFF.

The chain links TRBV5-1 to TRBJ1-1; TRBD1 matches at 7 bases. V lost 4 bases to trimming and J lost 7 bases; unmatched junction nucleotides: 4. The CDR3 has 12 residues. The germline gives CDR1 SGHRS, CDR2 YFSETQ. The CDR3 bases are TGCGCCAGCAGCCCGGGACAGCGTGAAGCTTTCTTT. Protein: CASSPGQREAFF.

This clone has just a few counts. The CDR3 protein is CASSRERAQSLYGYTF. The CDR3 DNA follows: TGTGCCAGCAGCCGGGAAAGAGCCCAATCCCTCTATGGCTACACCTTC. The gene calls are TRBV4-2 and TRBJ1-2; D gene ambiguous. In germline, CDR1 is LGHNA, CDR2 YNFKEQ. Trimming removed 4 bases at V and 4 bases at J, with 19 bases between. The CDR3 runs 16 residues.

This clone has only a few counts. V usage is TRBV5-1 and J usage is TRBJ2-7; D is unclear. The germline CDR1 and CDR2 sequences are SGHRS and YFSETQ. The CDR3 covers 14 residues. V was pared by 0 bases and J by 2 bases, with 9 bases between. CDR3 protein: CASSLESGAYEQYF. CDR3 bases: TGCGCCAGCAGCTTGGAGTCAGGAGCCTACGAGCAGTACTTC.

This chain uses TRBV9 with TRBJ2-1; 9 positions match TRBD2. V lost 0 bases and J lost 4; bases outside the gene matches: 8. The CDR3 runs to 17 residues. CDR1 is SGDLS, CDR2 YYNGEE, per germline. DNA for the CDR3: TGTGCCAGCAGCGTAGGCCGAAAAGCGGGGGGTTACAATGAGCAGTTCTTC. Residues: CASSVGRKAGGYNEQFF.

The CDR3 spells CASSLADGRSQETQYF. The CDR3 coding sequence is TGTGCCAGCAGCTTAGCCGACGGGCGCAGCCAAGAGACCCAGTACTTC. This chain joins TRBV7-9 and TRBJ2-5; no clear D gene. Per germline, CDR1 SEHNR and CDR2 FQNEAQ (reference sequence). CDR3 length equals 16 residues. The germline V and J ends were trimmed by 0 bases and 1 base, with 12 bases remaining between them.

This rearrangement joins TRBV4-2 to TRBJ2-7; 11 positions match TRBD1. This CDR3 has 15 residues. In germline, CDR1 is LGHNA, CDR2 YNFKEQ. J lost 2 bases, V lost 4 bases, and 4 bases had no gene match. For the CDR3, the DNA is TGTGCCAGCAGCCCCCCGGGACAGGGGGCCTACGAGCAGTACTTC. The encoded protein is CASSPPGQGAYEQYF.

The chain joins TRBV7-9 to TRBJ2-1, with D hard to call. The CDR3 consists of 14 residues. CDR1 is SEHNR and CDR2 is FQNEAQ in the germline V gene (reference sequence). The germline V and J ends were trimmed by 5 bases and 10 bases, with 18 bases remaining between them. CDR3 bases: TGTGCCAGCAGCCCGGCCCTTACTCCTGGGGAGCAGTTCTTC. It is translated as CASSPALTPGEQFF.

This chain links TRBV7-9 with TRBJ2-2; 7 bases line up with TRBD2. The ends lost 5 bases at V and 0 bases at J; junction bases unmatched: 6. Germline CDR1 SEHNR, CDR2 FQNEAQ (reference sequence). The CDR3 has 16 residues. The CDR3, as DNA: TGTGCCAGCAGCCAAACGGCGGGGGCGAACACCGGGGAGCTGTTTTTT. Residues: CASSQTAGANTGELFF.

As for this clone: Mismatch with germline at one junction end may stem from a read error. The chain joins TRBV5-1 to TRBJ2-1; maybe TRBD2 (5 bases). This CDR3 region has 14 residues. Germline-derived CDR1 and CDR2 are SGHRS and YFSETQ. Written as DNA, the CDR3 is TGCGCCAGCAGCTTAGGGAGCTCCTACGATGAGCAGTTCTTC. Protein sequence: CASSLGSSYDEQFF.

The gene calls are TRBV5-1 and TRBJ1-4, with TRBD1 matching over 11 bases. CDR3 length equals 15 residues. Looked up from germline, CDR1 is SGHRS and CDR2 is YFSETQ. The trim removed 4 bases at V and 8 bases at J, leaving 7 bases unmatched. The CDR3 sequence: CASSGRTGGGEKLFF. The CDR3 nucleotides read TGCGCCAGCAGCGGAAGGACAGGGGGCGGCGAAAAACTGTTTTTT.

The table lists this clone with a count of one. The chain recombines TRBV7-2 with TRBJ1-4, with 8 bases fitting TRBD1. V lost 10 bases to trimming and J lost 6 bases; unmatched junction nucleotides: 16. This CDR3 contains 16 residues. Germline V lookup: CDR1 SGHTA, CDR2 FQGNSA. The CDR3 DNA reads as TGTGCCACCACCGGGACAGGTTCATCGATTGATGAAAAACTGTTTTTT. Residues: CATTGTGSSIDEKLFF.

This chain uses TRBV9 with TRBJ2-7, with D possibly being TRBD1 (5 bases). V was pared by 4 bases and J by 0 bases, with 14 bases between. CDR1 SGDLS and CDR2 YYNGEE come from the germline V gene. The CDR3 consists of 15 residues. The CDR3 coding sequence is TGTGCCAGCAGCCCTGAAGGGGCGAGCTCCTACGAGCAGTACTTC. Protein sequence: CASSPEGASSYEQYF.

This clone was detected a few times. This sequence joins TRBV19 and TRBJ1-2, with D tentatively TRBD1 (5 bases). V lost 6 bases and J 0 bases, leaving 14 bases between the germline ends. In germline, CDR1 is LNHDA, CDR2 SQIVND (reference sequence). This CDR3 is built from 15 residues. The CDR3 loop reads CASSPGGSANYGYTF. CDR3 nucleotide sequence: TGTGCCAGTAGCCCGGGGGGGTCAGCTAACTATGGCTACACCTTC.

This clone was seen many times. The V call is TRBV7-9, the J call TRBJ1-1, with TRBD1 identical over 7 bases. This CDR3 has 15 residues. The junction had 4 bases not matched to a gene; V was cut back by 2 bases and J by 1 base. Germline loops: CDR1 SEHNR, CDR2 FQNEAQ (reference sequence). As DNA, the CDR3 is TGTGCCAGCAGCTTAAGACAGGGTAAGAACACTGAAGCTTTCTTT. The encoded protein is CASSLRQGKNTEAFF.

The CDR3 sequence is CASSLDRHTEAFF. The CDR3 region has the DNA TGCGCCAGCAGCTTAGACAGGCACACTGAAGCTTTCTTT. This sequence joins TRBV5-1 and TRBJ1-1; maybe TRBD1 (6 bases). V gave up 2 bases and J gave up 3 bases, with 8 bases separating them. Germline V gene sequence: CDR1 SGHRS, CDR2 YFSETQ. The CDR3 is 13 amino acids.

The V call is TRBV6-6, the J call TRBJ2-7, with 8 nucleotides matching TRBD1. The CDR3 runs 16 residues. In germline, CDR1 is MNHNY, CDR2 SVGAGI (reference sequence). The trim removed 2 bases at V and 1 base at J, leaving 7 bases unmatched. CDR3 in DNA: TGTGCCAGCAGTTACCAAGGGACAGGCCTATCCTACGAGCAGTACTTC. It codes for CASSYQGTGLSYEQYF.

The CDR3 spells CASSSGGSEAFF. The CDR3 nucleotides read TGTGCCAGCAGTTCAGGGGGATCTGAAGCTTTCTTT. V usage is TRBV27 and J usage is TRBJ1-1, with TRBD1 matching over 7 bases. The CDR3 contains 12 residues. The V segment lost 4 bases and the J segment 6 bases; nucleotides outside the gene matches: 2. Germline V gene lookup returns CDR1 MNHEY and CDR2 SMNVEV (reference sequence).

This chain's CDR3 is CASSHSPGGIGNQPQHF. CDR3 DNA: TGCGCCAGCAGCCACTCACCGGGGGGTATTGGCAATCAGCCCCAGCATTTT. The chain links TRBV4-1 to TRBJ1-5; possibly TRBD1 for D (5 bases). Trimming stripped 3 bases from V and 2 bases from J, with 17 bases between. CDR1 is MGHRA, CDR2 YSYEKL, per germline. This CDR3 has 17 amino acids.

This CDR3 is CASSDPGQGLVTGANVLTF. For the CDR3, the DNA is TGTGCCAGCAGTGATCCGGGACAGGGGTTGGTAACTGGGGCCAACGTCCTGACTTTC. This rearrangement joins TRBV6-1 to TRBJ2-6, with 10 bases matching TRBD1. The germline gives CDR1 MNHNS, CDR2 SASEGT. The CDR3 totals 19 residues. Trimming removed 3 bases from V and 2 bases from J; junction bases left unmatched: 10.

The chain is built from TRBV7-9 and TRBJ2-6; D unresolved. The V and J ends lost 7 bases and 2 bases respectively, with 6 bases between them. The CDR3 runs to 13 residues. CDR1 is SEHNR, CDR2 FQNEAQ, per germline (reference sequence). The CDR3 coding sequence is TGTGCCAGCACAAGGCCTGGGGCCAACGTCCTGACTTTC. Translated, it gives CASTRPGANVLTF.